Listed here are 29 T cell receptor beta chains from one sample, sequenced in a study of blood T cell repertoires in COVID-19. Assay: immunoSEQ multiplex PCR; the TCRdb copy retains only in-frame clones and omits some. The table shows 250,000 to 350,000 clones, with approximately 85% occurring only once. Source material: PBMCs or T cells enriched from blood (not recorded which). These receptors all stem from a woman aged 25 to 45 who had recovered from COVID-19.

The chain couples TRBV27 to TRBJ1-6; D call uncertain. V was cut by 6 bases and J by 9 bases, with 27 bases left in between. Germline CDR1 MNHEY, CDR2 SMNVEV (reference sequence). The CDR3 is made up of 18 amino acids. In DNA form, the CDR3 reads TGTGCCAGCAGCGGCGGCGGGAGGGTAAGAGCCCTGCGTTCACCCCTCCACTTT. Translating gives CASSGGGRVRALRSPLHF.

This chain uses TRBV11-2 with TRBJ2-4; maybe TRBD1 (6 bases). Germline lookup yields CDR1 SGHAT and CDR2 FQNNGV. CDR3 size: 16 residues. V was clipped by 3 bases and J by 1 base, with 13 bases between them. In nucleotides, the CDR3 is TGTGCCAGCAGCTTTCCAAGAACAGGGGCCAAAAACATTCAGTACTTC. Its translation is CASSFPRTGAKNIQYF.

Points on this clone: An end of the junction does not agree with germline; a read error may underlie this. This rearrangement joins TRBV10-3 to TRBJ2-5; the D gene is possibly TRBD1 (6 bases). Germline V lookup: CDR1 ENHRY, CDR2 SYGVKD. The CDR3 sequence is 15 residues long. CDR3 coding DNA: TGTGCCATCAGCCCACAGGGAAGGGTCCAAGGGACCCAGTACTTC. Amino acid sequence: CAISPQGRVQGTQYF.

The chain is built from TRBV19 and TRBJ2-5, with a weak D call TRBD1 (6 bases). Trimming removed 6 bases from V and 5 bases from J, with 19 bases in between. The CDR3 sequence is 15 residues long. Germline V CDR1 and CDR2: LNHDA, SQIVND (reference sequence). DNA for the CDR3: TGTGCCAGTAGGATCCGGGACACCGGCCAGGAGACCCAGTACTTC. The encoded protein is CASRIRDTGQETQYF.

This chain connects TRBV7-9 to TRBJ1-5; D may be TRBD1 (5 bases). This CDR3 region has 15 residues. Trimming cost V 5 bases and J 6 bases, with 17 bases left between them. Germline-derived CDR1 and CDR2 are SEHNR and FQNEAQ (reference sequence). For the CDR3, the DNA is TGTGCCAGCAGCCAGGGTAGGGAGGGAGGTCAGCCCCAGCATTTT. Translation gives CASSQGREGGQPQHF.

The CDR3: CASSPQVRTEAFF. The CDR3 DNA reads TGTGCCAGCAGCCCACAGGTGAGGACTGAAGCTTTCTTT. V gene TRBV11-2 combines with J gene TRBJ1-1, with D tentatively TRBD1 (5 bases). Germline CDR1 SGHAT, CDR2 FQNNGV. Deletions cut 5 bases from V and 5 bases from J, with 12 bases between. There are 13 residues in the CDR3.

J is TRBJ2-2 and V is TRBV7-9, with 9 bases matching TRBD1. J was trimmed by 5 bases and V by 4 bases; bases with no gene match: 5. CDR3 length equals 15 residues. Germline assignment: CDR1 SEHNR and CDR2 FQNEAQ (reference sequence). CDR3 loop: CASSSPGQGTGELFF. The CDR3 DNA reads as TGTGCCAGCAGCTCGCCGGGACAGGGAACCGGGGAGCTGTTTTTT.

The sample holds a few counts of this clone. The V and J genes are TRBV19 and TRBJ1-2; D might be TRBD1 (5 bases). This CDR3 spans 18 amino acids. The V and J ends lost 2 bases and 3 bases respectively, with 22 bases between them. Germline values: CDR1 LNHDA, CDR2 SQIVND (reference sequence). The CDR3 loop is CASSIIPGRTIRDYGYTF. For the CDR3, the DNA is TGTGCCAGTAGTATAATCCCGGGACGGACTATCCGCGACTATGGCTACACCTTC.

The chain links TRBV4-1 to TRBJ1-5, with D uncertain. V was clipped by 0 bases and J by 7 bases, with 10 bases between them. Per the germline V gene, CDR1 is MGHRA and CDR2 is YSYEKL. The CDR3 runs 14 residues. DNA for the CDR3: TGCGCCAGCAGCCAAGATCGGGGTAAGCAGCCCCAGCATTTT. Its translation is CASSQDRGKQPQHF.

The rearrangement joins TRBV10-2 to TRBJ2-1; 11 positions agree with TRBD2. The germline CDR1 and CDR2 sequences are WSHSY and SAAADI. This CDR3 has 19 amino acids. With 10 bases clipped from V and 3 bases from J, the junction kept 20 bases outside the gene matches. The CDR3 DNA is TGCGCCACCAAGGTCGGGCTAGCGGGGGGCCTTCTTTTCTACAATGAGCAGTTCTTC. The encoded protein is CATKVGLAGGLLFYNEQFF.

The chain employs TRBV19 and TRBJ2-1; 10 bases match TRBD2. CDR1 is LNHDA, CDR2 SQIVND, per germline (reference sequence). The V and J ends lost 10 bases and 9 bases, in that order; junction bases with no gene match: 15. This CDR3 is 15 amino acids long. CDR3 region: CATGRGSGRASEQFF. In DNA, the CDR3 is TGTGCCACCGGCAGGGGAAGCGGGAGGGCCTCTGAGCAGTTCTTC.

J is TRBJ2-3 and V is TRBV5-6; 7 bases match TRBD1. V shed 4 bases, J shed 6 bases, and the junction held 5 bases outside the gene matches. The length of the CDR3 is 13 residues. The germline CDR1 and CDR2 sequences are SGHDT and YYEEEE. The CDR3 coding sequence is TGTGCCAGCAGCGACACAGGGGTGGATACGCAGTATTTT. Translating it yields CASSDTGVDTQYF.

The chain has TRBV6-5 and TRBJ2-5, with a tentative D call TRBD1 (6 bases). Trimming took 6 bases from V and 2 from J, leaving 16 bases between them. The CDR3 has 15 residues. CDR1 is MNHEY, CDR2 SVGAGI, per germline. DNA of the CDR3: TGTGCCAGCAGACACCTCGTAGGGGGACAAGAGACCCAGTACTTC. Encoded protein: CASRHLVGGQETQYF.

The chain joins TRBV21-1 to TRBJ1-2. TRBV21-1 is noted as a pseudogene. CDR3 length: 17 residues. The DNA for the CDR3 is TGTGCCAGCAGCAAAGATCCTGATAGAGGGAACTCCAGTGGCTACACCTTC. This sequence encodes CASSKDPDRGNSSGYTF.

The chain uses TRBV28 and TRBJ1-1; D not resolved. This CDR3 has 13 residues. Trimming stripped 5 bases from V and 10 bases from J, with 17 bases between. Germline V lookup: CDR1 MDHEN, CDR2 SYDVKM. This CDR3 reads CASSRQTSSGAFF. The CDR3 coding sequence is TGTGCCAGCAGTAGGCAAACAAGTAGCGGAGCTTTCTTT.

The rearrangement uses TRBV24-1 and TRBJ2-2; TRBD2 might be the D (6 bases). Trimming removed 1 base at V and 7 bases at J, with 12 bases between. The V gene's germline CDR1 is KGHDR and CDR2 SFDVKD. The CDR3 totals 15 residues. The CDR3 DNA reads as TGTGCCACCAGTGATTTTGAGGAGGGCTTCGGGGAGCTGTTTTTT. This translates into CATSDFEEGFGELFF.

The V call is TRBV4-2, the J call TRBJ2-7, with TRBD1 matching over 9 bases. The CDR3 covers 14 residues. Unmatched junction bases numbered 1, after V lost 1 base and J lost 3 bases. Looked up from germline, CDR1 is LGHNA and CDR2 is YNFKEQ. CDR3 sequence: CASSQGTGDYEQYF. DNA for the CDR3: TGTGCCAGCAGCCAAGGGACAGGGGACTACGAGCAGTACTTC.

The J gene is TRBJ1-2, the V gene TRBV30; no reliable D call. CDR1 is GTSNPN and CDR2 is SVGIG in the germline V gene (reference sequence). The CDR3 has 14 residues. Deletions cut 0 bases from V and 7 bases from J, with 15 bases between. The CDR3 coding sequence is TGTGCCTGGAGTGTACTAGGTTTTAGGAGTGGCTACACCTTC. Its translation is CAWSVLGFRSGYTF. The complete variable domain, with remaining parts taken from reference TRBV30 and TRBJ1-2, reads SQTIHQWPATLVQPVGSPLSLECTVEGTSNPNLYWYRQAAGRGLQLLFYSVGIGQISSEVPQNLSASRPQDRQFILSSKKLLLSDSGFYLCAWSVLGFRSGYTFGSGTRLTVV.

The chain is built from TRBV5-4 and TRBJ2-5; maybe TRBD1 (6 bases). V was trimmed by 4 bases and J by 2 bases, leaving 9 bases between them. CDR3 length: 13 residues. Germline lookup yields CDR1 SGHNT and CDR2 YYREEE (reference sequence). The CDR3 protein is CASSAGQQETQYF. The CDR3 region has the DNA TGTGCCAGCAGCGCTGGACAGCAAGAGACCCAGTACTTC.

This chain joins TRBV28 and TRBJ2-7; tentatively, D is TRBD2 (6 bases). This CDR3 is built from 15 residues. V was trimmed by 7 bases and J by 3 bases, leaving 19 bases between them. Germline CDR1 reads MDHEN; CDR2 reads SYDVKM. CDR3 in DNA: TGTGCCAGCACCTCCACCGGGGGTTCTCTCTACGAGCAGTACTTC. It is translated as CASTSTGGSLYEQYF.

The chain has TRBV5-1 and TRBJ2-7; 11 bases line up with TRBD1. V lost 5 bases, J lost 3 bases, and 4 bases stayed unmatched. The germline V gene encodes CDR1 SGHRS and CDR2 YFSETQ. The CDR3 is made up of 14 amino acids. CDR3 nucleotides: TGCGCCAGCAGTACCGGGACAGGGGGCTACGAGCAGTACTTC. Protein sequence: CASSTGTGGYEQYF. The variable domain in full, completed from reference TRBV5-1 and TRBJ2-7, reads KAGVTQTPRYLIKTRGQQVTLSCSPISGHRSVSWYQQTPGQGLQFLFEYFSETQRNKGNFPGRFSGRQFSNSRSEMNVSTLELGDSALYLCASSTGTGGYEQYFGPGTRLTVT.

The V call is TRBV27, the J call TRBJ1-2; unclear D gene. The V end was cut by 5 bases, the J end by 8 bases, with 12 bases between. The CDR3 sequence is 12 residues long. From germline, CDR1 is MNHEY and CDR2 SMNVEV (reference sequence). The CDR3 here is CASSAGPRGYTF. The CDR3, as DNA: TGTGCCAGCAGTGCCGGTCCGCGCGGCTACACCTTC.

V and J are TRBV5-6 and TRBJ1-5, with D possibly TRBD1 on 6 matching bases. The length of the CDR3 is 16 residues. The germline V and J ends were trimmed by 1 base and 6 bases, with 17 bases remaining between them. Per germline, CDR1 SGHDT and CDR2 YYEEEE. CDR3 DNA: TGTGCCAGCAGCTTGCTCGGGGCAGGGGAGGGTCAGCCCCAGCATTTT. Translating it yields CASSLLGAGEGQPQHF.

The rearrangement joins TRBV5-1 to TRBJ1-2; 7 nucleotides agree with TRBD1. The trim removed 0 bases at V and 3 bases at J, leaving 8 bases unmatched. Per germline, CDR1 SGHRS and CDR2 YFSETQ. The CDR3 extends over 16 amino acids. CDR3 sequence reads: CASSLGGGNTDYGYTF. CDR3 bases: TGCGCCAGCAGCTTGGGAGGGGGCAACACGGACTATGGCTACACCTTC. The whole variable domain, filled in from reference TRBV5-1 and TRBJ1-2, reads KAGVTQTPRYLIKTRGQQVTLSCSPISGHRSVSWYQQTPGQGLQFLFEYFSETQRNKGNFPGRFSGRQFSNSRSEMNVSTLELGDSALYLCASSLGGGNTDYGYTFGSGTRLTVV.

The chain recombines TRBV10-2 with TRBJ1-2; D call uncertain. The CDR3 consists of 17 residues. The germline V gene has CDR1 WSHSY and CDR2 SAAADI. V gave up 0 bases and J gave up 4 bases, with 18 bases separating them. The CDR3 sequence is CASSESETSSFLYGYTF. The CDR3 coding sequence is TGCGCCAGCAGTGAGTCGGAGACTTCAAGTTTTCTCTATGGCTACACCTTC.

The chain uses TRBV28 and TRBJ1-5; D is unresolved. Trimming removed 8 bases at V and 3 bases at J, with 8 bases between. CDR1 and CDR2 (germline): MDHEN, SYDVKM. The CDR3 totals 12 residues. The CDR3 nucleotides are TGTGCCAGCGAGGCAGACAATCAGCCCCAGCATTTT. Its translation: CASEADNQPQHF.

This clone was seen a single time. The V gene is TRBV28, the J gene TRBJ1-3, with D possibly being TRBD1 (5 bases). V was clipped by 9 bases and J by 2 bases, with 11 bases between them. Germline CDR1 and CDR2: MDHEN and SYDVKM. The CDR3 has 13 amino acids. The CDR3 nucleotides are TGTGCCAGTATTAAGGGGACTGGAAACACCATATATTTT. Amino acids: CASIKGTGNTIYF.

The chain couples TRBV18 to TRBJ1-3; the match to TRBD1 covers 7 bases. V was clipped by 5 bases and J by 3 bases; unmatched bases: 4. In germline, CDR1 is KGHSH, CDR2 LQKENI. The CDR3 spans 14 residues. CDR3 coding DNA: TGTGCCAGCTCAGCAGACAGGGTTGGAAACACCATATATTTT. Amino acids: CASSADRVGNTIYF.

The chain combines TRBV5-1 with TRBJ2-5, with D hard to call. Looked up from germline, CDR1 is SGHRS and CDR2 is YFSETQ. Trimming pared 2 bases from V and 5 bases from J, leaving 19 bases between. This CDR3 is 16 amino acids long. The CDR3, as DNA: TGCGCCAGCAGCTTTACGGTCCGAATCATCGGGGAGACCCAGTACTTC. Its translation: CASSFTVRIIGETQYF.